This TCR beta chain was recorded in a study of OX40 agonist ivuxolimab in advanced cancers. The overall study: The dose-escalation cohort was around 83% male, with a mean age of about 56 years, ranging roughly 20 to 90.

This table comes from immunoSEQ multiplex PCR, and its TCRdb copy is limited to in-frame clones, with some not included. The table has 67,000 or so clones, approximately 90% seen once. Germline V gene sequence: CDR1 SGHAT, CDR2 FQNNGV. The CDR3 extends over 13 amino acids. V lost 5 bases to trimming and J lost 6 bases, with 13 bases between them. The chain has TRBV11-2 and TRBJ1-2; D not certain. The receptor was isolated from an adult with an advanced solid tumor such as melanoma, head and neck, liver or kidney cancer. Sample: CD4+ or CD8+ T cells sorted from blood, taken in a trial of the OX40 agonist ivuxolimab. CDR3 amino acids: CASSLAGGNGYTF. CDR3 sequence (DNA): TGTGCCAGCAGCCTGGCTGGCGGGAATGGCTACACCTTC.